Listed below are T cell receptor beta chains from one sample, sequenced in a study of T cells in Graves' hyperthyroidism and ophthalmopathy. Via MiXCR, TCRdb re-called the multiplex PCR reads, giving one row per CDR3 protein. The sample records some 350,000 distinct CDR3 sequences, approximately 14% being singletons. The sequenced material came from blood. The receptor set was obtained from an older woman with Graves' ophthalmopathy. CDR3s include the opening cysteine and the closing phenylalanine or tryptophan.

v_gene: TRBV28; CDR3aa: CASSATGRANYGYTF
v_gene: TRBV5-1; CDR3aa: CASSPMGGSSSNEQFF
v_gene: TRBV12-3/TRBV12-4; CDR3aa: CASSLSSGKTQYF
v_gene: TRBV30; CDR3aa: CAWSVTMNTEAFF
v_gene: TRBV6-1; CDR3aa: CASRQSGSLTYNEQFF
v_gene: TRBV5-4; CDR3aa: CASSPRGLTNTEAFF
v_gene: TRBV12-3/TRBV12-4; CDR3aa: CASSYYRGYNEQFF
v_gene: TRBV7-3; CDR3aa: CASSSGLGTDTQYF
v_gene: TRBV11-2; CDR3aa: CASSATSGEQFF
v_gene: TRBV11-2; CDR3aa: CASSRDRTSGRSEPDTQYF
v_gene: TRBV18; CDR3aa: CASSPPGRGAYGYTF
v_gene: TRBV28; CDR3aa: CASSLVNRWYEQYF
v_gene: TRBV10-3; CDR3aa: CASGELAGGRDEQYF
v_gene: TRBV10-1; CDR3aa: CASPPTDLPQHF
v_gene: TRBV2; CDR3aa: CASSEWDGSLIQYF
v_gene: TRBV30; CDR3aa: CAWSPWGGEALHF
v_gene: TRBV3-1; CDR3aa: CASSRDINSPLHF
v_gene: TRBV20-1; CDR3aa: CSVMDRGRNTGELFF
v_gene: TRBV4-1; CDR3aa: CASSQDPQRDYEQYF
v_gene: TRBV20-1; CDR3aa: CSARAGQNTEAFF
v_gene: TRBV5-1; CDR3aa: CASSASRLWSSTDTQYF
v_gene: TRBV29-1; CDR3aa: CSVAGTGDKAFF
v_gene: TRBV20-1; CDR3aa: CSAWLTSRYNEQFF
v_gene: TRBV28; CDR3aa: CASKGGNQPQHF
v_gene: TRBV6-1; CDR3aa: CASSEQGRQPQHF
v_gene: TRBV3-1; CDR3aa: CASSQGTSGVGTQYF
v_gene: TRBV7-9; CDR3aa: CASSPSGVANTGELFF
v_gene: TRBV28; CDR3aa: CASSYLGSTEPQHF
v_gene: TRBV5-1; CDR3aa: CASSLGAGSSYEQYF
v_gene: TRBV7-3; CDR3aa: CASSSSFGQNYGYTF
v_gene: TRBV2; CDR3aa: CASSPGVWSAGELFF